The clone carrying this T cell receptor beta chain showed up just a few times. Its antigen remains unidentified. The sample comes from a study of post-analysis software for immune sequencing data. Study-wide points: Comparison of patients with controls showed a handful of TRBV segments more frequent in patients, TRBV5-6, TRBV5-1 and TRBV20-1 among them.

Looked up from germline, CDR1 is ENHRY and CDR2 is SYGVKD. There are 12 residues in the CDR3. Built from TCR beta cDNA, the libraries had unique molecular identifiers in them. TCRdb fed the PCR reads into MiXCR, producing one record per CDR3 protein. In the table there are roughly 200,000 distinct CDR3 sequences, approximately 30% of which are singletons. The sample was blood. The chain uses TRBV10-3 and TRBJ2-4; tentatively, D is TRBD1 (5 bases). The J call is doubtful: the DNA matches TRBJ2-7 better. The clonotype was recovered from a girl under 18 with multiple sclerosis. In nucleotides, the CDR3 is TGTGCCATCAGCAGGGATCGTTGCGAGCAGTACTTC. Amino acid sequence: CAISRDRCEQYF.